The clone carrying this T cell receptor beta chain has just one count. The antigen is not known. This sample was taken from a study of cytomegalovirus exposure and HLA in healthy donors. Study context: Earlier, 150 million to 200 million T cells were analyzed, and about 120 million unique TCR beta sequences were found among them. General study results and limits: Sequencing artifact likely explains a cluster of highly shared sequence variants. In an earlier analysis, about 87% or about 30%: the productive usage of most TCR beta V segments.

PCR employed 60 Vbeta and 13 Jbeta primers. Data came from immunoSEQ multiplex PCR; TCRdb stores just in-frame clones and leaves some out. The table lists about 160,000 clones, around 76% of them singletons, with 2% to 2.5% in the top ten. With V trimmed by 3 bases and J by 9 bases, 12 bases remained unmatched. This CDR3 region has 15 residues. Germline V gene sequence: CDR1 SGHRS, CDR2 YFSETQ. The TCR sequence derives from a female donor in good health and CMV-seronegative. Sequencing input: PBMCs. The chain recombines TRBV5-1 with TRBJ2-1, with 7 nucleotides matching TRBD2. The CDR3 protein is CASSSWTSLLGEQFF. CDR3 sequence (DNA): TGCGCCAGCAGCTCTTGGACTAGTTTACTCGGTGAGCAGTTCTTC.